The count of the clone carrying this T cell receptor beta chain is one. Sequencing was performed with immunoSEQ multiplex PCR; in TCRdb, only in-frame clones are kept and a portion is missing. The repertoire holds around 85,000 clones, with about 88% as singletons. The sample originates from a study of control samples from healthy donors and cancer patients. Germline CDR1 is LGHNA and CDR2 is YNFKEQ. V lost 1 base to trimming and J lost 6 bases, with 6 bases between them. This CDR3 contains 13 residues. The clonotype comes from a woman aged 55-70 years in good health. The sample consisted of blood. V and J are TRBV4-2 and TRBJ2-2; maybe TRBD2 (5 bases). CDR3 DNA sequence: TGTGCCAGCAGCCAAGGGGAGCCCGGGGAGCTGTTTTTT. Its protein is CASSQGEPGELFF.